This T cell receptor (beta chain) was documented in a study of T-cell memory formation after mild COVID-19. Overall study context: Among the donors, TCR clusters were largely specific to each donor. Findings of the study overall: Clones contracting day 15 to 85 were balanced CD4/CD8; later expanders leaned CD4+. The authors did not confirm SARS-CoV-2 specificity of second-wave clones peaking day 37.

TCR alpha and TCR beta cDNA libraries carrying sample barcodes and UMIs were produced by 5'RACE using constant-segment primers. TCRdb reprocessed the 5' RACE reads via MiXCR and lists one record per CDR3 protein. The data show approximately 300,000 distinct CDR3 sequences, more than 15% seen once. A note on this clonotype: Its antigen is still unknown.

The CDR3 is made up of 12 amino acids. CDR1 and CDR2 (germline): SGHTA, FQGTGA. V was trimmed by 5 bases and J by 9 bases, leaving 11 bases between them. The origin of this receptor is a young man who had mild COVID-19 (a few samples of this study predate the infection). Cell type and time point are not known. The chain carries TRBV7-3 and TRBJ2-1; D is undetermined. The sample taken for sequencing was PBMCs or a T cell subset sorted from them (not recorded which). The CDR3 DNA sequence: TGTGCCAGCAGCGCACACGGTTCTGAGCAGTTCTTC. Translated, it gives CASSAHGSEQFF.